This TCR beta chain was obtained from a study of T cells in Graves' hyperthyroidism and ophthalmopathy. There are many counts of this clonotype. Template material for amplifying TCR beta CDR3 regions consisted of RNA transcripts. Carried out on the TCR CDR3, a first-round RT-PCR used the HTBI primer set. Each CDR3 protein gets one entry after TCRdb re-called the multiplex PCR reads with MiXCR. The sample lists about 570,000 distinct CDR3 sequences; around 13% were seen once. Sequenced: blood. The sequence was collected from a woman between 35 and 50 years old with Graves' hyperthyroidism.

The CDR3 is CASSFEGRGNTIYF. The CDR3 bases are TGTGCCAGCAGTTTTGAGGGGAGAGGAAACACCATATATTTT. The chain couples TRBV12-3 or TRBV12-4 to TRBJ1-3, with D perhaps TRBD1 (5 bases). Trimming left V 3 bases short and J 4 bases short, with 10 bases between. The length of the CDR3 is 14 residues.